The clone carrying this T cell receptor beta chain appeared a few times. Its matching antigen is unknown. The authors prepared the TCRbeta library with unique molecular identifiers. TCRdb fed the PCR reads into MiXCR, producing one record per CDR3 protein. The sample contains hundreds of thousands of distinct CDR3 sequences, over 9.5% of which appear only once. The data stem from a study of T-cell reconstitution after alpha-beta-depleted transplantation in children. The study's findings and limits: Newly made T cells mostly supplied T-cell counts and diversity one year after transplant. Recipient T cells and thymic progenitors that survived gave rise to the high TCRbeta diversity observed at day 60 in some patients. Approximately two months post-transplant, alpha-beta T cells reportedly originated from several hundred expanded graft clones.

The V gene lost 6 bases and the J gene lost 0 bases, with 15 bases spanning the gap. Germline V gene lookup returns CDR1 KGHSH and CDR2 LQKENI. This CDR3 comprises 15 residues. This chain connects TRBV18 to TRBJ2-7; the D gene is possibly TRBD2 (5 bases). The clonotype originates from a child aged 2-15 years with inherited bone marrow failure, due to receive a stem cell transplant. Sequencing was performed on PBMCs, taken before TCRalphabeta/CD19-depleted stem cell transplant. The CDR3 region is CASSPNSVSSYEQYF. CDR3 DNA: TGTGCCAGCTCGCCCAATAGCGTGAGCTCCTACGAGCAGTACTTC.